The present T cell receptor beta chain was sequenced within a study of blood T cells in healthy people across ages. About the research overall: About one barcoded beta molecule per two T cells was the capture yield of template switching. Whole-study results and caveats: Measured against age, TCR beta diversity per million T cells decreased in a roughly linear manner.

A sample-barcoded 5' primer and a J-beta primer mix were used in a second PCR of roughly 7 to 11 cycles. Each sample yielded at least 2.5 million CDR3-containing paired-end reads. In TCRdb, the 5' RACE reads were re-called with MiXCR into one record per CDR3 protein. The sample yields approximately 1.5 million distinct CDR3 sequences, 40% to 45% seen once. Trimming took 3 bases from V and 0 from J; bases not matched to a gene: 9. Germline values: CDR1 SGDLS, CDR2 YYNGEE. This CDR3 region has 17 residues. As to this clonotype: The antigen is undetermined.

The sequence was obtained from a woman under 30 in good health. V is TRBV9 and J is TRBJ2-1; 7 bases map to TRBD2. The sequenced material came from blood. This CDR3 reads CASSAPGGNRSYNEQFF. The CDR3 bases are TGTGCCAGCAGCGCCCCGGGGGGAAACCGCTCCTACAATGAGCAGTTCTTC.